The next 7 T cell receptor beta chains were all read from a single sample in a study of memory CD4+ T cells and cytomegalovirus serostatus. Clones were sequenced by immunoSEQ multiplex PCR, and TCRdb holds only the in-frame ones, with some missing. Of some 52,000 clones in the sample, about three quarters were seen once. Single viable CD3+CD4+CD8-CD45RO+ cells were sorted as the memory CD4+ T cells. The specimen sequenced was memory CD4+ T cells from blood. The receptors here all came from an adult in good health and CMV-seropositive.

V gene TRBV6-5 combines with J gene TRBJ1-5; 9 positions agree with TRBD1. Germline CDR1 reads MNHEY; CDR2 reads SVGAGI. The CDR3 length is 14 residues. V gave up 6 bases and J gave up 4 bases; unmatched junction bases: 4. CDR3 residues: CASSPGTGNQPQHF. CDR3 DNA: TGTGCCAGCAGCCCCGGGACAGGGAATCAGCCCCAGCATTTT.

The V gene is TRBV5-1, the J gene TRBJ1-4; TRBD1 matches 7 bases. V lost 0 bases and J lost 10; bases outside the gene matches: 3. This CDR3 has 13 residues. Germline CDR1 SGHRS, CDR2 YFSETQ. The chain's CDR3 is CASSLGQGRKLFF. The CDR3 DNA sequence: TGCGCCAGCAGCTTGGGACAGGGACGAAAACTGTTTTTT.

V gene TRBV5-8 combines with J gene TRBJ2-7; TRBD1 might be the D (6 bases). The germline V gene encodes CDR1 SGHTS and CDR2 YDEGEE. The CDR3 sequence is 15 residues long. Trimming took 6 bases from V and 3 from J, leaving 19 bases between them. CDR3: CASTPWGQWDYEQYF. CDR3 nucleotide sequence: TGTGCCAGCACCCCTTGGGGGCAGTGGGACTACGAGCAGTACTTC.

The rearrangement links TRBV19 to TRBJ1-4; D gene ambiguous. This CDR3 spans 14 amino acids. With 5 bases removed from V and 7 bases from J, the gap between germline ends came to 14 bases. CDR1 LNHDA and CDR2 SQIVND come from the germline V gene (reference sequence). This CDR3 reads CASSYRGISEKLFF. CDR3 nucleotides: TGTGCCAGTAGTTATCGCGGTATTTCTGAAAAACTGTTTTTT.

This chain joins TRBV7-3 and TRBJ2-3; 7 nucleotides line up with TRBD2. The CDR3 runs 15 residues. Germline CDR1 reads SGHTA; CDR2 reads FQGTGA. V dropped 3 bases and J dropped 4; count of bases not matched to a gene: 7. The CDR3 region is CASSFRAGASDTQYF. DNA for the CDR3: TGTGCCAGCAGCTTCCGGGCGGGAGCATCAGATACGCAGTATTTT.

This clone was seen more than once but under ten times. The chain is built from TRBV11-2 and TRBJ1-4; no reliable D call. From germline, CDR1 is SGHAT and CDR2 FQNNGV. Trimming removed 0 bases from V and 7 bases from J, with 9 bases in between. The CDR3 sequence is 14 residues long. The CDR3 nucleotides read TGTGCCAGCAGCTTAGATGGACGCTCTGAAAAACTGTTTTTT. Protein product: CASSLDGRSEKLFF.

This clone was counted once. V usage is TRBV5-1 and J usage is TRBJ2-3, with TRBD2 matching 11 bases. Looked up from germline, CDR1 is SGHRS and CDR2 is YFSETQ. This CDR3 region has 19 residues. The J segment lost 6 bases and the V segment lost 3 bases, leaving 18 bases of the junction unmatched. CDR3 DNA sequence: TGCGCCAGCAGCTCGCCGAGACAGGGGGGGACTAGCGGTCGGGATACGCAGTATTTT. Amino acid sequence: CASSSPRQGGTSGRDTQYF.